Listed below are T cell receptor beta chains from one sample, sequenced in a study of cytomegalovirus exposure and HLA in healthy donors. Profiling relied on immunoSEQ multiplex PCR, and the TCRdb table lists in-frame clones only, not all of them. Seen here are 80,000 to 90,000 clones, about 96% observed once, and the top ten hold 0.6% to 0.85%. The sequencing sample was made of PBMCs. The receptors shown here come from a man younger than 35 in good health and CMV-seronegative. Both conserved end residues are part of each CDR3. D genes are given only for firm matches. Clone size appears in some rows only: once, few, many, or a class for an expanded clone.

j_call: TRBJ2-7
clone_size: -
v_call: TRBV6-1
d_call: -
cdr3_nt: TGTGCCAGCTCGGGTTACGAGCAGTACTTC
cdr3_aa: CASSGYEQYF

j_call: TRBJ2-4
clone_size: once
v_call: TRBV18
d_call: TRBD1
cdr3_nt: TGTGCCAGCTCCCCCGGGACAGGTGGAAACATTCAGTACTTC
cdr3_aa: CASSPGTGGNIQYF

j_call: TRBJ1-1
clone_size: -
v_call: TRBV27
d_call: TRBD1
cdr3_nt: TGTGCCAGCAGTTTCGTCCCGGGACAGGGTGAAGCTTTCTTT
cdr3_aa: CASSFVPGQGEAFF

j_call: TRBJ2-2
clone_size: once
v_call: TRBV28
d_call: -
cdr3_nt: TGTGCCAGCTCGGGACAATACACCGGGGAGCTGTTTTTT
cdr3_aa: CASSGQYTGELFF

j_call: TRBJ2-7
clone_size: -
v_call: TRBV7-3
d_call: TRBD1
cdr3_nt: TGTGCCAGCAGCTCAGGGACAGAAGGGTACGAGCAGTACTTC
cdr3_aa: CASSSGTEGYEQYF

j_call: TRBJ2-1
clone_size: -
v_call: TRBV4-3
d_call: TRBD2
cdr3_nt: TGCGCCAGCAGCCAATTAACTAGCGGGAGGGCCTACAATGAGCAGTTCTTC
cdr3_aa: CASSQLTSGRAYNEQFF

j_call: TRBJ1-2
clone_size: -
v_call: TRBV7-9
d_call: TRBD1
cdr3_nt: TGTGCCAGCAGCTTAGTTTTCGGACAGGGACCATACTATGGCTACACCTTC
cdr3_aa: CASSLVFGQGPYYGYTF

j_call: TRBJ1-4
clone_size: -
v_call: TRBV27
d_call: -
cdr3_nt: TGTGCCAGCAGTACCACCTCAGGGGAAACTAATGAAAAACTGTTTTTT
cdr3_aa: CASSTTSGETNEKLFF

j_call: TRBJ2-1
clone_size: -
v_call: TRBV7-3
d_call: TRBD2
cdr3_nt: TGTGCCAGCAGCTTAAATCGGCAGGGAGGGAGTAATGAGCAGTTCTTC
cdr3_aa: CASSLNRQGGSNEQFF

j_call: TRBJ2-7
clone_size: -
v_call: TRBV14
d_call: -
cdr3_nt: TGTGCCAGCAGCCAAGATCCCGGCAGGAACTACGAGCAGTACTTC
cdr3_aa: CASSQDPGRNYEQYF

j_call: TRBJ2-7
clone_size: -
v_call: TRBV18
d_call: TRBD2
cdr3_nt: TGTGCCAGCTCACTAGAACTAGCGGGAGGGCCGTCGGTAACCTACGAGCAGTACTTC
cdr3_aa: CASSLELAGGPSVTYEQYF

j_call: TRBJ2-7
clone_size: -
v_call: TRBV30
d_call: TRBD1
cdr3_nt: TGTGCCTGGAAATTAAAAATCGGGACAGGACGTGGGGAGCAGTACTTC
cdr3_aa: CAWKLKIGTGRGEQYF

j_call: TRBJ2-3
clone_size: -
v_call: TRBV7-2
d_call: -
cdr3_nt: TGTGCCAGCAGCTCCCAGGGGGGAGGTGGAAATACGCAGTATTTT
cdr3_aa: CASSSQGGGGNTQYF

j_call: TRBJ1-1
clone_size: -
v_call: TRBV5-1
d_call: -
cdr3_nt: TGCGCCAGCAGTCGACAGGACAACACTGAAGCTTTCTTT
cdr3_aa: CASSRQDNTEAFF

j_call: TRBJ1-4
clone_size: -
v_call: TRBV11-3
d_call: -
cdr3_nt: TGTGCCAGCAGCCGACAGTCAACTAATGAAAAACTGTTTTTT
cdr3_aa: CASSRQSTNEKLFF

j_call: TRBJ2-1
clone_size: -
v_call: TRBV6-4
d_call: -
cdr3_nt: TGTGCCAGCAGAGAGGACAACTACAATGAGCAGTTCTTC
cdr3_aa: CASREDNYNEQFF

j_call: TRBJ2-1
clone_size: -
v_call: TRBV6-5
d_call: TRBD1
cdr3_nt: TGTGCCAGCAGTTACTCGACAGGGGGAGGTTACAATGAGCAGTTCTTC
cdr3_aa: CASSYSTGGGYNEQFF

j_call: TRBJ2-1
clone_size: -
v_call: TRBV7-2
d_call: -
cdr3_nt: TGTGCCAGCAGCTTAGAAGGGTCCGGGACACTACCCCGTGAGCAGTTCTTC
cdr3_aa: CASSLEGSGTLPREQFF

j_call: TRBJ1-2
clone_size: -
v_call: TRBV18
d_call: -
cdr3_nt: TGTGCCAGCTCACCGTCTGTCGGCTATGGCTACACCTTC
cdr3_aa: CASSPSVGYGYTF

j_call: TRBJ1-5
clone_size: -
v_call: TRBV30
d_call: -
cdr3_nt: TGTGCCTGGAGTTTGGGGCAGGGAGGCCAGCCCCAGCATTTT
cdr3_aa: CAWSLGQGGQPQHF

j_call: TRBJ2-3
clone_size: -
v_call: TRBV12-5
d_call: -
cdr3_nt: TGTGCTAGTGGTTTGATCTCCCGGACAGCCACTAGCACAGATACGCAGTATTTT
cdr3_aa: CASGLISRTATSTDTQYF

j_call: TRBJ2-2
clone_size: once
v_call: TRBV11-2
d_call: -
cdr3_nt: TGTGCCAGCAGCCCTGCACAGAACACCGGGGAGCTGTTTTTT
cdr3_aa: CASSPAQNTGELFF